The 8 T cell receptor beta chains in this list originate from one sample, sequenced in a study of metastatic and nonmetastatic thyroid tumors. Among the patients, none had received any treatment before thyroid surgery. Via MiXCR, TCRdb re-called the PCR reads. This sample yields roughly 2,500 clones, of which 25% are seen a single time; roughly a fifth belongs to the top ten. Specimen: adjacent normal tissue. The receptors derive from a male donor with papillary thyroid cancer or a benign thyroid nodule (not recorded which). Some clones in this sample may be carry-over from other donors' samples.

This clone is medium-sized in the sample. This chain links TRBV24-1 with TRBJ2-1; a possible D gene is TRBD2 (5 bases). This CDR3 is built from 13 residues. CDR1 and CDR2 from the germline V gene are KGHDR and SFDVKD. The V end was cut by 6 bases, the J end by 9 bases, with 14 bases between. The DNA of the CDR3 is TGTGCCACCAGTTCACCGGGGTTTCTTGAGCAGTTCTTC. Protein: CATSSPGFLEQFF.

This clone showed up just a few times. The chain has TRBV6-5 and TRBJ1-5; D unclear. The CDR3 contains 13 residues. Trimming removed 3 bases at V and 1 base at J, with 4 bases between. Per germline, CDR1 MNHEY and CDR2 SVGAGI. The CDR3 spells CASSYRSNQPQHF. CDR3 DNA sequence: TGTGCCAGCAGTTATAGGAGCAATCAGCCCCAGCATTTT.

This clone counts as medium-sized. The rearrangement uses TRBV9 and TRBJ1-2; D not certain. Germline CDR1 is SGDLS and CDR2 is YYNGEE. The CDR3 spans 13 residues. Deletions cut 3 bases from V and 2 bases from J, with 8 bases between. As DNA, the CDR3 is TGTGCCAGCAGCGCCGGGGTAAACTATGGCTACACCTTC. The encoded protein is CASSAGVNYGYTF.

The chain employs TRBV2 and TRBJ2-1, with D perhaps assigned TRBD1 or TRBD2 (6 bases each). This CDR3 has 16 residues. The V end was cut by 4 bases, the J end by 3 bases, with 16 bases between. Looked up from germline, CDR1 is SNHLY and CDR2 is FYNNEI. CDR3 sequence: CASSASTGAFYNEQFF. Here the CDR3 DNA reads TGTGCCAGCAGTGCATCTACGGGGGCTTTCTACAATGAGCAGTTCTTC.

This clone was seen more than once but under ten times. In DNA, the CDR3 is TGTGCCAGCAATACCGGGACAGGGAGCTCCTACGAGCAGTACGTC. Its translation: CASNTGTGSSYEQYV. The chain has TRBV6-1 and TRBJ2-7; TRBD1 matches 9 bases. The length of the CDR3 is 15 residues. Trimming took 7 bases from V and 0 from J; bases not matched to a gene: 7. The germline V gene encodes CDR1 MNHNS and CDR2 SASEGT.

By share of the sample, this clone is medium-sized. V and J are TRBV5-6 and TRBJ1-2; D might be TRBD1 (6 bases). Germline CDR1 SGHDT, CDR2 YYEEEE. The CDR3 loop spans 15 amino acids. Trimming pared 4 bases from V and 1 base from J, leaving 14 bases between. The CDR3 sequence is CASSGETGFNYGYTF. CDR3 sequence (DNA): TGTGCCAGCAGCGGAGAGACAGGATTTAACTATGGCTACACCTTC. Full variable domain (rest looked up from reference TRBV5-6 and TRBJ1-2): DAGVTQSPTHLIKTRGQQVTLRCSPKSGHDTVSWYQQALGQGPQFIFQYYEEEERQRGNFPDRFSGHQFPNYSSELNVNALLLGDSALYLCASSGETGFNYGYTFGSGTRLTVV.

This clone is judged large. V usage is TRBV6-1 and J usage is TRBJ2-5; 7 bases are shared with TRBD1. The J segment lost 5 bases and the V segment lost 5 bases, leaving 11 bases of the junction unmatched. CDR1 and CDR2 from the germline V gene are MNHNS and SASEGT. CDR3 size: 15 residues. CDR3 amino acids: CASSKETGTMETQYF. Here the CDR3 DNA reads TGTGCCAGCAGTAAAGAGACAGGGACGATGGAGACCCAGTACTTC.

This clone appeared a few times. J is TRBJ1-2 and V is TRBV6-2 or TRBV6-3; D gene unclear. The CDR3 covers 13 residues. Trimming removed 0 bases from V and 4 bases from J, with 6 bases in between. In germline, CDR1 is MNHEY, CDR2 SVGEGT. The CDR3 sequence is CASSYSGVYGYTF. The CDR3 DNA is TGTGCCAGCAGTTACTCCGGGGTCTATGGCTACACCTTC.